Following are 32 T cell receptor beta chains from one sample sequenced in a study of blood T cell repertoires in COVID-19. The table came from immunoSEQ multiplex PCR; TCRdb's copy has only in-frame clones and leaves some out. Of approximately 300,000 clones listed, 75% to 90% are singletons. Sequenced sample: PBMCs or T cells enriched from blood (not recorded which). The receptors shown here come from a woman aged 25-40 years who had been exposed to COVID-19.

This clone was recorded only once. The chain recombines TRBV7-2 with TRBJ1-2; D not resolved. Germline values: CDR1 SGHTA, CDR2 FQGNSA. Trimming removed 3 bases at V and 0 bases at J, with 2 bases between. The CDR3 extends over 12 amino acids. In nucleotides, the CDR3 is TGTGCCAGCAGCTTCTCTAACTATGGCTACACCTTC. Its translation is CASSFSNYGYTF.

V gene TRBV19 combines with J gene TRBJ2-1, with TRBD1 matching 9 bases. From germline, CDR1 is LNHDA and CDR2 SQIVND (reference sequence). CDR3 size: 15 residues. With V trimmed by 7 bases and J by 8 bases, 12 bases remained unmatched. CDR3 DNA sequence: TGTGCCAGTACCCCGGGACAGGGAGGAATCCATGAGCAGTTCTTC. It codes for CASTPGQGGIHEQFF.

The V gene is TRBV4-1, the J gene TRBJ1-2; maybe TRBD1 (5 bases). The CDR3 has 14 amino acids. Per the germline V gene, CDR1 is MGHRA and CDR2 is YSYEKL. V was shortened by 4 bases and J by 8 bases, with 17 bases between the two germline ends. As DNA, the CDR3 is TGCGCCAGCAGCCTGATGGCGGGGACGGGAGGCTACACCTTC. Residues: CASSLMAGTGGYTF.

The chain couples TRBV27 to TRBJ2-3, with TRBD2 identical over 9 bases. V lost 0 bases, J lost 2 bases, and 9 bases stayed unmatched. The length of the CDR3 is 18 residues. Germline V gives CDR1 MNHEY, CDR2 SMNVEV (reference sequence). CDR3 amino acids: CASSLSSTSGVLTDTQYF. The CDR3 DNA sequence: TGTGCCAGCAGTTTATCTTCGACTAGCGGAGTCCTCACAGATACGCAGTATTTT.

The CDR3 sequence is CASSLAEIYNEQFF. The CDR3 DNA reads as TGTGCCAGCAGCTTAGCAGAGATCTACAATGAGCAGTTCTTC. The chain recombines TRBV7-8 with TRBJ2-1; no reliable D call. With 0 bases removed from V and 3 bases from J, the gap between germline ends came to 6 bases. CDR1 is SGHVS and CDR2 is FQNEAQ in the germline V gene. This CDR3 contains 14 residues.

V gene TRBV18 combines with J gene TRBJ2-3; no clear D. Germline lookup yields CDR1 KGHSH and CDR2 LQKENI. The V and J ends lost 3 bases and 3 bases respectively, with 7 bases between them. This CDR3 is built from 13 residues. The CDR3 is CASSPYDTDTQYF. CDR3 nucleotide sequence: TGTGCCAGCTCACCCTACGATACAGATACGCAGTATTTT.

The J gene is TRBJ1-4, the V gene TRBV10-3, with D perhaps matching TRBD1 (6 bases). The CDR3 consists of 15 residues. V was clipped by 5 bases and J by 6 bases, with 16 bases between them. Per germline, CDR1 ENHRY and CDR2 SYGVKD. CDR3 amino acids: CAISKLMGADEKLFF. The DNA of the CDR3 is TGTGCCATCAGTAAATTAATGGGGGCAGATGAAAAACTGTTTTTT.

J is TRBJ1-2 and V is TRBV3-1 (or the pseudogene TRBV3-2); D might be TRBD1 (5 bases). Germline V gives CDR1 LGHDT, CDR2 YNNKEL (reference sequence). The CDR3 extends over 14 amino acids. V gave up 0 bases and J gave up 4 bases, with 9 bases separating them. This CDR3 is CASSQDTGGYGYTF. In DNA form, the CDR3 reads TGTGCCAGCAGCCAAGATACGGGGGGCTATGGCTACACCTTC.

The V and J genes are TRBV5-4 and TRBJ2-5; 11 nucleotides match TRBD2. V lost 7 bases to trimming and J lost 6 bases; unmatched junction nucleotides: 8. The CDR3 sequence is 14 residues long. In germline, CDR1 is SGHNT, CDR2 YYREEE (reference sequence). The CDR3 region has the DNA TGTGCCAGCCTGTCGGGACTAGCGGATCAGACCCAGTACTTC. As protein: CASLSGLADQTQYF. Full variable domain (rest looked up from reference TRBV5-4 and TRBJ2-5): ETGVTQSPTHLIKTRGQQVTLRCSSQSGHNTVSWYQQALGQGPQFIFQYYREEENGRGNFPPRFSGLQFPNYSSELNVNALELDDSALYLCASLSGLADQTQYFGPGTRLLVL.

V usage is TRBV19 and J usage is TRBJ2-7; 7 bases align to TRBD2. This CDR3 contains 14 residues. V lost 5 bases and J lost 7; bases outside the gene matches: 11. CDR1 and CDR2 from the germline V gene are LNHDA and SQIVND (reference sequence). CDR3 residues: CASSYGGSTGEQYF. The CDR3 nucleotides are TGTGCCAGTAGTTATGGCGGGAGTACGGGAGAGCAGTACTTC.

CDR3 protein: CASSLYTSTDTQYF. The CDR3 nucleotides read TGTGCCAGCAGTTTATACACCAGCACAGATACGCAGTATTTT. This chain connects TRBV28 to TRBJ2-3; no reliable D call. V lost 1 base and J 0 bases, leaving 5 bases between the germline ends. Germline assignment: CDR1 MDHEN and CDR2 SYDVKM. This CDR3 has 14 amino acids.

V is TRBV2 and J is TRBJ2-5; D is uncertain. Germline CDR1 is SNHLY and CDR2 is FYNNEI. V dropped 7 bases and J dropped 4 bases, with 16 bases sitting between them. The CDR3 spans 14 residues. In DNA form, the CDR3 reads TGTGCCAGCACCAAGAACGGTAGAAGAGAGACCCAGTACTTC. Residues: CASTKNGRRETQYF.

V usage is TRBV19 and J usage is TRBJ2-2; weak D call: TRBD2 (6 bases). With 6 bases removed from V and 1 base from J, the gap between germline ends came to 12 bases. The CDR3 totals 15 residues. Looked up from germline, CDR1 is LNHDA and CDR2 is SQIVND (reference sequence). CDR3 in DNA: TGTGCCAGTAGGACGTCCGGGGGGAACACCGGGGAGCTGTTTTTT. It translates to CASRTSGGNTGELFF.

CDR3 residues: CATRPPSGLLNEQFF. CDR3 nucleotide sequence: TGTGCCACGCGACCCCCTAGCGGGCTGCTCAATGAGCAGTTCTTC. The J gene is TRBJ2-1, the V gene TRBV2; 8 positions match TRBD2. From germline, CDR1 is SNHLY and CDR2 FYNNEI. The CDR3 has 15 residues. V lost 10 bases and J lost 6; bases outside the gene matches: 14.

The table lists this clone with a few counts. This chain links TRBV7-2 with TRBJ2-1; 9 bases align to TRBD2. The CDR3 has 17 amino acids. With 1 base clipped from V and 6 bases from J, the junction kept 10 bases outside the gene matches. The germline V gene has CDR1 SGHTA and CDR2 FQGNSA. The CDR3 region is CASSLVLGTSRGNEQFF. The CDR3 nucleotides read TGTGCCAGCAGCTTAGTACTCGGGACTAGCCGCGGCAATGAGCAGTTCTTC.

The chain combines TRBV3-1 (or the pseudogene TRBV3-2) with TRBJ1-1, with 7 nucleotides matching TRBD1. With V trimmed by 0 bases and J by 11 bases, 6 bases remained unmatched. The CDR3 consists of 13 residues. Germline V CDR1 and CDR2: LGHDT, YNNKEL (reference sequence). CDR3 DNA sequence: TGTGCCAGCAGCCAAGATGAGGGCAGGGGGGCTTTCTTT. Translated: CASSQDEGRGAFF.

The chain has TRBV28 and TRBJ2-1, with TRBD2 matching over 9 bases. The V gene's germline CDR1 is MDHEN and CDR2 SYDVKM. The trim removed 3 bases at V and 3 bases at J, leaving 3 bases unmatched. The length of the CDR3 is 15 residues. The DNA for the CDR3 is TGTGCCAGCAGTTTGCCTAGCGGGGTCTACAATGAGCAGTTCTTC. This gives the protein CASSLPSGVYNEQFF.

This chain uses TRBV13 with TRBJ2-5; D may be TRBD1 (5 bases). The CDR3 covers 15 residues. Trimming pared 5 bases from V and 4 bases from J, leaving 17 bases between. Germline CDR1 PRHDT, CDR2 FYEKMQ (reference sequence). The CDR3 protein is CASSGRNRGVETQYF. CDR3 DNA: TGTGCCAGCAGCGGACGTAATAGGGGCGTAGAGACCCAGTACTTC.

The chain has TRBV2 and TRBJ2-1; 8 nucleotides agree with TRBD2. The J segment lost 1 base and the V segment lost 6 bases, leaving 8 bases of the junction unmatched. The CDR3 contains 16 residues. Germline CDR1 reads SNHLY; CDR2 reads FYNNEI. CDR3 DNA sequence: TGTGCCAGCAGCGCCTTACTAGCGGAGTCCTACAATGAGCAGTTCTTC. Protein product: CASSALLAESYNEQFF.

V gene TRBV13 combines with J gene TRBJ1-1, with 10 bases matching TRBD1. There are 16 residues in the CDR3. Germline V gives CDR1 PRHDT, CDR2 FYEKMQ (reference sequence). Trimming at V came to 5 bases and at J to 0 bases, leaving 6 bases not matched to a gene. The CDR3 bases are TGTGCCAGCAGCATCAGGACAGGGGGTGTGAACACTGAAGCTTTCTTT. As protein: CASSIRTGGVNTEAFF.

The V call is TRBV30, the J call TRBJ1-4; D remains unclear. The CDR3 contains 13 residues. CDR1 is GTSNPN and CDR2 is SVGIG in the germline V gene (reference sequence). Trimming took 1 base from V and 8 from J, leaving 11 bases between them. CDR3 in DNA: TGTGCCTGGAGTGGCACAGCGGGCGAAAAACTGTTTTTT. This gives the protein CAWSGTAGEKLFF. The whole variable domain, filled in from reference TRBV30 and TRBJ1-4, reads SQTIHQWPATLVQPVGSPLSLECTVEGTSNPNLYWYRQAAGRGLQLLFYSVGIGQISSEVPQNLSASRPQDRQFILSSKKLLLSDSGFYLCAWSGTAGEKLFFGSGTQLSVL.

V usage is TRBV3-1 (or the pseudogene TRBV3-2) and J usage is TRBJ2-5; D perhaps matches TRBD1 (5 bases). Trimming took off 4 bases at V and 4 bases at J, with 13 bases between the two ends. There are 14 residues in the CDR3. Germline CDR1 and CDR2: LGHDT and YNNKEL (reference sequence). The CDR3 reads CASSLQRGLETQYF. The CDR3 DNA is TGTGCCAGCAGCCTTCAAAGGGGATTAGAGACCCAGTACTTC.

The gene calls are TRBV5-8 and TRBJ2-3, with 13 bases aligning to TRBD2. Per the germline V gene, CDR1 is SGHTS and CDR2 is YDEGEE. CDR3 length: 17 amino acids. The ends lost 4 bases at V and 0 bases at J; junction bases unmatched: 5. CDR3 coding DNA: TGTGCCAGCAGCCCGGGACTAGCGGGGACTAGCACAGATACGCAGTATTTT. Amino acids: CASSPGLAGTSTDTQYF.

The chain couples TRBV10-3 to TRBJ2-6; 8 positions agree with TRBD1. J gave up 0 bases and V 6 bases, and 4 bases lay outside the gene matches. Germline V lookup: CDR1 ENHRY, CDR2 SYGVKD. The length of the CDR3 is 16 residues. This CDR3 reads CAISRDRLSGANVLTF. CDR3 DNA: TGTGCCATCAGCCGGGACAGGCTCTCTGGGGCCAACGTCCTGACTTTC.

The chain carries TRBV14 and TRBJ2-4; the D gene is possibly TRBD2 (6 bases). V dropped 3 bases and J dropped 2 bases, with 8 bases sitting between them. Germline-derived CDR1 and CDR2 are SGHDN and FVKESK. This CDR3 is 14 amino acids long. The CDR3 coding sequence is TGTGCCAGCAGCCAGGGGGGACCCAAAAACATTCAGTACTTC. Its translation is CASSQGGPKNIQYF. Variable domain in full (rest from reference TRBV14 and TRBJ2-4): EAGVTQFPSHSVIEKGQTVTLRCDPISGHDNLYWYRRVMGKEIKFLLHFVKESKQDESGMPNNRFLAERTGGTYSTLKVQPAELEDSGVYFCASSQGGPKNIQYFGAGTRLSVL.

The rearrangement uses TRBV30 and TRBJ2-7, with TRBD1 as a possible D gene (5 bases). This CDR3 is built from 13 residues. V lost 1 base, J lost 2 bases, and 9 bases lay in between. From germline, CDR1 is GTSNPN and CDR2 SVGIG (reference sequence). CDR3 DNA sequence: TGTGCCTGGAGTGCGATCAGGGCCTACGAGCAGTACTTC. It is translated as CAWSAIRAYEQYF.

CDR3 residues: CASSPSGQGRNQPQHF. CDR3 DNA sequence: TGCGCCAGCAGCCCCAGCGGACAGGGTCGAAATCAGCCCCAGCATTTT. The genes are TRBV4-1 and TRBJ1-5; TRBD1 matches at 8 bases. Germline V CDR1 and CDR2: MGHRA, YSYEKL. The V and J ends lost 4 bases and 4 bases, in that order; junction bases with no gene match: 9. The CDR3 totals 16 residues.

This clone appeared once. This chain uses TRBV2 with TRBJ2-7, with 12 bases aligning to TRBD2. Germline assignment: CDR1 SNHLY and CDR2 FYNNEI. Unmatched junction bases numbered 5, after V lost 3 bases and J lost 5 bases. The CDR3 has 15 amino acids. CDR3 sequence reads: CASSDLAGGDNEQYF. The DNA for the CDR3 is TGTGCCAGCAGTGACCTAGCGGGAGGGGACAACGAGCAGTACTTC.

The V call is TRBV18, the J call TRBJ1-6; 8 bases map to TRBD1. V was clipped by 3 bases and J by 7 bases; unmatched bases: 11. Germline values: CDR1 KGHSH, CDR2 LQKENI. The CDR3 contains 17 residues. CDR3 residues: CASSPVRQGASNSPLHF. The CDR3 region has the DNA TGTGCCAGCTCACCGGTGCGCCAGGGGGCTTCAAATTCACCCCTCCACTTT.

The rearrangement uses TRBV24-1 and TRBJ2-1; D is unclear. The CDR3 extends over 9 amino acids. V lost 12 bases and J 5 bases, leaving 4 bases between the germline ends. The V gene's germline CDR1 is KGHDR and CDR2 SFDVKD. CDR3 sequence: CAPNNEQFF. In DNA, the CDR3 is TGTGCCCCAAACAATGAGCAGTTCTTC.

The CDR3 is CASSIDLTGTPGDTQYF. CDR3 DNA sequence: TGTGCCAGTAGTATAGATCTAACTGGCACCCCGGGAGATACGCAGTATTTT. This sequence joins TRBV19 and TRBJ2-3, with D hard to call. The V gene lost 0 bases and the J gene lost 5 bases, with 18 bases spanning the gap. Germline CDR1 and CDR2: LNHDA and SQIVND (reference sequence). This CDR3 comprises 17 residues.

The rearrangement uses TRBV15 and TRBJ2-7, with no clear D. The CDR3 is 15 residues long. Per the germline V gene, CDR1 is LNHNV and CDR2 is YYDKDF (reference sequence). V was clipped by 0 bases and J by 5 bases, with 14 bases between them. The chain's CDR3 is CATSRDRHSLNEQYF. The DNA of the CDR3 is TGTGCCACCAGCAGAGATCGCCACTCCCTCAACGAGCAGTACTTC.